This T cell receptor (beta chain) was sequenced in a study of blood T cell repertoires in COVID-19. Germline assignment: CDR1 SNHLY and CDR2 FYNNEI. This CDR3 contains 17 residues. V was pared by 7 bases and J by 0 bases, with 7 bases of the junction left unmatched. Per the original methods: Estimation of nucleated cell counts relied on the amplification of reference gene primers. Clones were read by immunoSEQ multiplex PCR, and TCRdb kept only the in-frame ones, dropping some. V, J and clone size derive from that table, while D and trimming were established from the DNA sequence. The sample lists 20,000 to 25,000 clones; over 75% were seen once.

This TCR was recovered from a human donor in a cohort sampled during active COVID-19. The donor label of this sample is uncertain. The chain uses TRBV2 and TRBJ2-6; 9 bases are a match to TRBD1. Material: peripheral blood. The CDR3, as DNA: TGTGCCAGCACGACAGGGGGATTCTACTCTGGGGCCAACGTCCTGACTTTC. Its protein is CASTTGGFYSGANVLTF.